Listed below are T cell receptor beta chains from one sample, sequenced in a study of shared clonotypes between healthy human individuals. Libraries were prepared by immunoSEQ multiplex PCR; TCRdb keeps only in-frame clonotypes and omits some of them. The sample gives a few million clones, approximately 90% of which show up once; roughly 0.15% is in the top ten. Sequences were obtained from naive CD4+ T cells sorted from blood. Every receptor here comes from a man aged 18-30 years in good health. Both conserved end residues are trimmed from each CDR3.

v_gene,j_gene,CDR3aa
TRBV6-6,TRBJ1-4,ASSYNRGSNEKLF
TRBV5-4,TRBJ1-4,ASSWSDGRNPTNEKLF
TRBV6-1,TRBJ1-2,ASLKGQTGLDGYT
TRBV6-5,TRBJ1-2,ASSYQGGYGYT
TRBV2,TRBJ2-3,ASSELGIPSTDTQY
TRBV10-2,TRBJ2-7,ASSEPTTGTYEQY
TRBV11-2,TRBJ2-3,ASSAPDKRTDTQY
TRBV5-5,TRBJ2-7,ASSLIAGGAYEQY
TRBV9,TRBJ2-2,ASSVGGRGTGELF
TRBV7-2,TRBJ2-7,ASSLGAPYEQY
TRBV2,TRBJ2-3,ASRVESGGADTQY
TRBV5-1,TRBJ2-3,ASSLVKGADTQY
TRBV15,TRBJ1-6,ATKNRNTDNSPLH
TRBV10-1,TRBJ1-1,ASSNRVMNTEAF
TRBV7-9,TRBJ2-7,ASSTSLLIYEQY
TRBV7-9,TRBJ2-5,ASSLAGAPGETQY
TRBV30,TRBJ2-5,AWRRWDRLQETQY
TRBV7-9,TRBJ1-1,ASSLELGRNTEAF